A selection of T cell receptor beta chains follows, all from one sample in a study of blood T cell repertoires in COVID-19. TCRdb's table, derived via immunoSEQ multiplex PCR, lists solely in-frame clones and lacks some. Found here are more than 85,000 clones, more than 80% of them singletons; the top ten hold 0.95% to 1.3%. Sequencing was performed on peripheral blood. Receptors were obtained from a human donor in a cohort sampled during active COVID-19. Both conserved end residues are part of each CDR3. The D gene is left open where the match is weak. Clone size is shown for a subset of rows, as once, few, many or a class of expanded clone.

d_call: -; j_call: TRBJ1-6; v_call: TRBV24-1; clone_size: -; cdr3_aa: CATRHRGAPSYSPLHF; cdr3_nt: TGTGCCACCAGACACCGGGGGGCCCCGTCCTATTCACCCCTCCACTTT
d_call: TRBD2; j_call: TRBJ2-1; v_call: TRBV19; clone_size: -; cdr3_aa: CASRASGRATAYNEQFF; cdr3_nt: TGTGCCAGTAGAGCTAGCGGGAGGGCGACAGCCTACAATGAGCAGTTCTTC
d_call: TRBD2; j_call: TRBJ2-7; v_call: TRBV4-3; clone_size: -; cdr3_aa: CASSQDYGAGGRSYEQYF; cdr3_nt: TGCGCCAGCAGCCAAGATTACGGAGCGGGAGGGCGTTCCTACGAGCAGTACTTC
d_call: -; j_call: TRBJ2-2; v_call: TRBV7-9; clone_size: -; cdr3_aa: CASSLGGKNTGELFF; cdr3_nt: TGTGCCAGCAGCTTAGGCGGGAAGAACACCGGGGAGCTGTTTTTT
d_call: TRBD1; j_call: TRBJ2-1; v_call: TRBV7-3; clone_size: -; cdr3_aa: CASSLIHPSRDSNDEQFF; cdr3_nt: TGTGCCAGCAGCTTAATACACCCGTCCCGGGACAGTAACGATGAGCAGTTCTTC
d_call: -; j_call: TRBJ1-1; v_call: TRBV19; clone_size: -; cdr3_aa: CASSTHGRGSRTEAFF; cdr3_nt: TGTGCCAGTAGTACTCATGGACGGGGAAGTAGGACTGAAGCTTTCTTT
d_call: -; j_call: TRBJ2-2; v_call: TRBV18; clone_size: -; cdr3_aa: CASSPRNRADTGELFF; cdr3_nt: TGTGCCAGCTCACCACGGAACAGGGCGGACACCGGGGAGCTGTTTTTT
d_call: -; j_call: TRBJ2-5; v_call: TRBV9; clone_size: once; cdr3_aa: CASSVVPSAYIETQYF; cdr3_nt: TGTGCCAGCAGCGTAGTTCCTAGCGCCTATATAGAGACCCAGTACTTC
d_call: -; j_call: TRBJ1-2; v_call: TRBV6-4; clone_size: -; cdr3_aa: CASSAEGGLGYTF; cdr3_nt: TGTGCCAGCAGTGCTGAAGGAGGCTTGGGCTACACCTTC
d_call: -; j_call: TRBJ2-7; v_call: TRBV20-1; clone_size: -; cdr3_aa: CSASLAEQYF; cdr3_nt: TGCAGTGCTTCACTCGCCGAGCAGTACTTC
d_call: -; j_call: TRBJ2-3; v_call: TRBV7-8; clone_size: -; cdr3_aa: CASSLVRSSTDTQYF; cdr3_nt: TGTGCCAGCAGCTTAGTCCGGTCTAGCACAGATACGCAGTATTTT
d_call: TRBD1; j_call: TRBJ1-3; v_call: TRBV5-8; clone_size: -; cdr3_aa: CASSPRDRGYGNTIYF; cdr3_nt: TGTGCCAGCAGCCCCCGGGACAGGGGATATGGAAACACCATATATTTT
d_call: -; j_call: TRBJ2-7; v_call: TRBV12-3/TRBV12-4; clone_size: -; cdr3_aa: CASSPPGHHEQYF; cdr3_nt: TGTGCCAGCAGTCCTCCGGGACACCACGAGCAGTACTTC
d_call: -; j_call: TRBJ1-2; v_call: TRBV7-9; clone_size: -; cdr3_aa: CASRADVYGYTF; cdr3_nt: TGTGCCAGCAGAGCGGACGTCTATGGCTACACCTTC
d_call: TRBD2; j_call: TRBJ2-1; v_call: TRBV12-3/TRBV12-4; clone_size: -; cdr3_aa: CASNWREGAEQFF; cdr3_nt: TGTGCCAGCAATTGGCGGGAGGGCGCTGAGCAGTTCTTC
d_call: TRBD1; j_call: TRBJ1-2; v_call: TRBV5-4; clone_size: -; cdr3_aa: CASSRTGESGYTF; cdr3_nt: TGTGCCAGCAGCCGCACAGGGGAAAGTGGCTACACCTTC
d_call: TRBD2; j_call: TRBJ2-2; v_call: TRBV28; clone_size: once; cdr3_aa: CASSPSGSGTGELFF; cdr3_nt: TGTGCCAGCAGCCCTAGCGGGAGTGGCACCGGGGAGCTGTTTTTT
d_call: -; j_call: TRBJ1-2; v_call: TRBV14; clone_size: -; cdr3_aa: CASSQTQGSVGGYTF; cdr3_nt: TGTGCCAGCAGCCAAACGCAGGGGTCTGTCGGTGGCTACACCTTC
d_call: -; j_call: TRBJ2-2; v_call: TRBV7-3; clone_size: -; cdr3_aa: CASSIRHNRDKAGELFF; cdr3_nt: TGTGCCAGCAGCATCCGACACAACAGGGATAAGGCCGGGGAGCTGTTTTTT
d_call: TRBD2; j_call: TRBJ2-1; v_call: TRBV6-2/TRBV6-3; clone_size: once; cdr3_aa: CASSYAREAYNEQFF; cdr3_nt: TGTGCCAGCAGTTATGCTCGGGAGGCCTACAATGAGCAGTTCTTC
d_call: -; j_call: TRBJ1-6; v_call: TRBV7-2; clone_size: -; cdr3_aa: CASADSSYNSPLHF; cdr3_nt: TGTGCCAGCGCGGATAGCTCCTATAATTCACCCCTCCACTTT
d_call: TRBD2; j_call: TRBJ2-7; v_call: TRBV4-1; clone_size: -; cdr3_aa: CASSHPTSEHYEQYF; cdr3_nt: TGCGCCAGCAGCCACCCCACTAGCGAGCACTACGAGCAGTACTTC
d_call: -; j_call: TRBJ2-3; v_call: TRBV5-6; clone_size: -; cdr3_aa: CASVPRELPPGLYTDTQYF; cdr3_nt: TGTGCCAGCGTACCCCGCGAACTACCCCCTGGACTGTACACAGATACGCAGTATTTT
d_call: TRBD1; j_call: TRBJ1-1; v_call: TRBV10-1; clone_size: once; cdr3_aa: CASTLQGMGTEAFF; cdr3_nt: TGCGCCAGCACCCTACAGGGGATGGGGACTGAAGCTTTCTTT
d_call: -; j_call: TRBJ2-1; v_call: TRBV21-1; clone_size: -; cdr3_aa: CASTHERVNEQFF; cdr3_nt: TGTGCCAGCACGCACGAGAGGGTCAATGAGCAGTTCTTC
d_call: -; j_call: TRBJ1-2; v_call: TRBV12-3/TRBV12-4; clone_size: -; cdr3_aa: CASSLDPSYGYTF; cdr3_nt: TGTGCCAGCAGTTTAGACCCCAGCTATGGCTACACCTTC
d_call: -; j_call: TRBJ2-2; v_call: TRBV19; clone_size: few; cdr3_aa: CASSIRAGSKGTGELFF; cdr3_nt: TGTGCCAGTAGTATTCGTGCCGGGAGTAAGGGCACCGGGGAGCTGTTTTTT
d_call: TRBD2; j_call: TRBJ2-5; v_call: TRBV25-1; clone_size: -; cdr3_aa: CASSEYTSGRNQETQYF; cdr3_nt: TGTGCCAGCAGTGAATATACTAGCGGGAGGAACCAAGAGACCCAGTACTTC
d_call: TRBD2; j_call: TRBJ2-5; v_call: TRBV2; clone_size: -; cdr3_aa: CASGKRGVSETQYF; cdr3_nt: TGTGCCAGCGGGAAGCGGGGGGTATCAGAGACCCAGTACTTC
d_call: -; j_call: TRBJ1-1; v_call: TRBV3-1/TRBV3-2; clone_size: -; cdr3_aa: CASSQDNFNTEAFF; cdr3_nt: TGTGCCAGCAGCCAAGACAACTTCAACACTGAAGCTTTCTTT
d_call: -; j_call: TRBJ1-5; v_call: TRBV6-6; clone_size: few; cdr3_aa: CASTLSLNQPQHF; cdr3_nt: TGTGCCAGCACGTTGAGCCTCAATCAGCCCCAGCATTTT
d_call: TRBD2; j_call: TRBJ2-3; v_call: TRBV9; clone_size: -; cdr3_aa: CASSGIAGGSTDTQYF; cdr3_nt: TGTGCCAGCAGCGGGATAGCGGGAGGGAGCACAGATACGCAGTATTTT
d_call: TRBD2; j_call: TRBJ2-5; v_call: TRBV5-1; clone_size: -; cdr3_aa: CASSTGLARVQETQYF; cdr3_nt: TGCGCCAGCAGCACGGGACTAGCGCGAGTCCAAGAGACCCAGTACTTC